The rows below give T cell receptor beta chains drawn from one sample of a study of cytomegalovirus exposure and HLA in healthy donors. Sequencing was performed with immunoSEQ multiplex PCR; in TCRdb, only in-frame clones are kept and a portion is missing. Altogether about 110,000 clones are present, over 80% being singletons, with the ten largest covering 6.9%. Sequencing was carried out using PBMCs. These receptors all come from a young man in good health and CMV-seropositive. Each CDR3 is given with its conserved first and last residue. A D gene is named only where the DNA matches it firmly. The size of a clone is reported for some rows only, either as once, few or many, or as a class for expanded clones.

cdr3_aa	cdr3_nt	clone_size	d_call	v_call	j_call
CASSLGQGLNTEAFF	TGTGCCAGCAGCTTGGGACAGGGTCTGAACACTGAAGCTTTCTTT	-	TRBD1	TRBV5-6	TRBJ1-1
CASRLQGKETQYF	TGTGCCAGCAGGCTACAGGGGAAAGAGACCCAGTACTTC	-	TRBD1	TRBV5-5	TRBJ2-5
CASSMQGPYEQYF	TGTGCCAGCAGCATGCAGGGGCCCTACGAGCAGTACTTC	-	-	TRBV5-4	TRBJ2-7
CASSIEGQGGSPLHF	TGTGCCAGTAGTATAGAAGGACAGGGAGGGTCACCCCTCCACTTT	-	TRBD1	TRBV19	TRBJ1-6
CASSVTLGGLRSSGGDEQFF	TGTGCCAGCAGCGTAACCCTGGGGGGACTTCGGTCAAGTGGCGGCGATGAGCAGTTCTTC	-	-	TRBV9	TRBJ2-1
CASNPGTGLSYNEQFF	TGTGCCAGCAATCCCGGGACAGGGCTCTCCTACAATGAGCAGTTCTTC	-	TRBD1	TRBV27	TRBJ2-1
CASSFAANTEAFF	TGTGCCAGCAGCTTCGCGGCGAACACTGAAGCTTTCTTT	-	-	TRBV5-4	TRBJ1-1
CASGFRQGNSETQYF	TGTGCTAGTGGTTTTCGACAGGGGAATTCGGAGACCCAGTACTTC	-	TRBD1	TRBV12-5	TRBJ2-5
CVVQQGNNYGYTF	TGTGTCGTGCAACAGGGGAATAACTATGGCTACACCTTC	once	TRBD1	TRBV7-6	TRBJ1-2
CASSPRGGVANVLTF	TGTGCCAGCAGCCCAAGGGGTGGCGTGGCCAACGTCCTGACTTTC	-	-	TRBV7-8	TRBJ2-6
CASSYSPRATEAFF	TGTGCCAGCAGTTATTCACCGCGAGCCACTGAAGCTTTCTTT	-	-	TRBV6-6	TRBJ1-1
CASRGQAMVYEQYF	TGTGCCAGCAGGGGACAGGCCATGGTTTACGAGCAGTACTTC	once	TRBD1	TRBV27	TRBJ2-7
CAWSVGGNTEAFF	TGTGCCTGGAGTGTAGGGGGTAACACTGAAGCTTTCTTT	-	-	TRBV30	TRBJ1-1
CASSVGLGGYTF	TGTGCCAGCAGCGTAGGACTGGGTGGCTACACCTTC	-	-	TRBV5-6	TRBJ1-2
CASSGGSSNEKLFF	TGCGCCAGCAGCGGGGGCTCGTCTAATGAAAAACTGTTTTTT	-	-	TRBV5-1	TRBJ1-4
CASSWTGGAYNEQFF	TGCGCCAGCAGCTGGACGGGGGGCGCCTACAATGAGCAGTTCTTC	-	-	TRBV5-1	TRBJ2-1
CASSGDKTYEQYF	TGCGCCAGCAGCGGGGACAAGACCTACGAGCAGTACTTC	-	-	TRBV5-1	TRBJ2-7
CASSLENRGGAFF	TGTGCCAGCAGCTTAGAAAATCGGGGGGGAGCTTTCTTT	-	-	TRBV11-2	TRBJ1-1
CASSVGNTIYF	TGTGCCAGCAGCGTTGGAAACACCATATATTTT	few	-	TRBV2	TRBJ1-3
CASSMGGIGSPLHF	TGTGCCAGCAGTATGGGGGGGATTGGTTCACCCCTCCACTTT	once	-	TRBV6-1	TRBJ1-6
CASSLGEGVNTEAFF	TGTGCCAGCAGCTTGGGGGAGGGGGTAAACACTGAAGCCTTCTTT	-	-	TRBV5-6	TRBJ1-1
CASSQERGGPTDTQYF	TGTGCCAGCAGCCAGGAGCGGGGGGGCCCCACAGATACGCAGTATTTT	-	TRBD2	TRBV4-2	TRBJ2-3
CASSLPQINSPLHF	TGTGCCAGCAGCTTACCGCAGATTAATTCACCCCTCCACTTT	few	-	TRBV7-9	TRBJ1-6
CASSYSDTQYF	TGCGCCAGCAGCTACTCAGATACGCAGTATTTT	-	-	TRBV5-1	TRBJ2-3
CSVEAGTGAAYEQYF	TGCAGCGTCGAAGCCGGGACAGGGGCAGCCTACGAGCAGTACTTC	-	TRBD1	TRBV29-1	TRBJ2-7
CASSTGTGGYEQYF	TGTGCCAGCAGCACCGGGACAGGGGGCTACGAGCAGTACTTC	-	TRBD1	TRBV7-9	TRBJ2-7
CASSLDFGTGFLPEAFF	TGTGCCAGCAGCTTAGATTTCGGGACAGGCTTTCTCCCTGAAGCTTTCTTT	-	TRBD1	TRBV11-2	TRBJ1-1
CASSGEAGANVLTF	TGTGCCAGCAGTGGGGAGGCTGGGGCCAACGTCCTGACTTTC	-	-	TRBV6-1	TRBJ2-6
CASSPNGANEKLFF	TGTGCCAGCAGTCCTAATGGTGCTAATGAAAAACTGTTTTTT	-	-	TRBV28	TRBJ1-4
CASKTGKVNYGYTF	TGTGCCAGTAAGACAGGGAAGGTCAACTATGGCTACACCTTC	-	TRBD1	TRBV2	TRBJ1-2
CASRLQGGGASEKLFF	TGTGCCAGCAGACTTCAGGGAGGGGGGGCGAGTGAAAAACTGTTTTTT	-	-	TRBV27	TRBJ1-4
CASSFFLAGGEETQYF	TGCGCCAGCAGCTTTTTTCTAGCGGGGGGGGAAGAGACCCAGTACTTC	-	TRBD2	TRBV5-1	TRBJ2-5
CASSKGGTGANVLTF	TGTGCCAGCAGTAAGGGAGGTACTGGGGCCAACGTCCTGACTTTC	-	-	TRBV28	TRBJ2-6
CASSLAGTIYGYTF	TGTGCCAGCAGCTTGGCGGGGACAATCTATGGCTACACCTTC	-	-	TRBV5-6	TRBJ1-2
CASSLWTSGGSDQETQYF	TGCGCCAGCAGCTTGTGGACTAGCGGGGGCTCGGACCAAGAGACCCAGTACTTC	once	TRBD2	TRBV5-1	TRBJ2-5
CATRSGGDYGYTF	TGTGCCACCAGGTCCGGGGGAGACTATGGCTACACCTTC	-	-	TRBV10-3	TRBJ1-2
CASSERTGERNEAFF	TGTGCCAGCAGTGAACGGACAGGGGAGAGGAATGAAGCTTTCTTT	few	TRBD1	TRBV28	TRBJ1-1